This TCR beta chain was found in a study of T cell changes during pregnancy in multiple sclerosis. Here immunoSEQ multiplex PCR was the method, and the copy in TCRdb shows in-frame clones only, minus some. Of about 100,000 clones in the sample, over 85% were seen once. Unmatched junction bases numbered 3, after V lost 5 bases and J lost 0 bases. The germline gives CDR1 SGHTA, CDR2 FQGNSA. This CDR3 is built from 15 residues. This TCR was sampled from a female donor with multiple sclerosis, enrolled in a pregnancy study. The sequenced sample was peripheral blood, obtained in the second trimester of pregnancy. J is TRBJ2-1 and V is TRBV7-2; 8 bases are shared with TRBD1. CDR3 coding DNA: TGTGCCAGCAGCCTCGACAGGGGCTCCTACAATGAGCAGTTCTTC. Residues: CASSLDRGSYNEQFF.